The rows below give T cell receptor beta chains drawn from one sample of a study of T cell responses to AZD1222 COVID-19 vaccine. Measured with immunoSEQ multiplex PCR; TCRdb has only the in-frame clones, and not every one. The table lists 150,000 to 200,000 clones, about 86% of them singletons. Sequences were derived from peripheral blood, sampled on day 0 of AZD1222 vaccination. Source of these receptors: an adult in good health. The CDR3 runs from the conserved cysteine through the conserved F or W. Fields, in order: clone size, D gene, V gene, CDR3 protein. D genes are given only for firm matches. The size of a clone is reported for some rows only, either as once, few or many, or as a class for expanded clones.

. | TRBD1 | TRBV27 | CASSWTGGYQPQHF
. | . | TRBV21-1 | CASSKDRTNQPQHF
few | TRBD1 | TRBV7-9 | CASSWTGGNGYTF
. | . | TRBV6-5 | CASSRPGSEDGYTF
. | TRBD1 | TRBV5-1 | CASSRRQGIDEQYF
. | TRBD2 | TRBV9 | CASSVGGLAGDQETQYF
. | . | TRBV7-8 | CASSYASGLGTEAFF
. | . | TRBV5-6 | CASSLGMGGGSTF
. | . | TRBV4-2 | CASSQWGGGSSYEQYF
. | TRBD1 | TRBV7-9 | CASSLGTGARITGELFF
. | TRBD1 | TRBV5-4 | CATTPGTGFTGELFF
. | TRBD1 | TRBV5-1 | CASSYALQGAYEQYF
. | TRBD1 | TRBV12-5 | CASGGQGGTDTQYF
few | . | TRBV4-3 | CASSQVVGSNQPQHF
few | TRBD1 | TRBV5-1 | CASSFGQGGEKLFF
. | TRBD1 | TRBV9 | CASSPRRGAGPLNTEAFF
once | TRBD1 | TRBV25-1 | CASSTWTGSYGYTF
. | . | TRBV9 | CASSVVQGDTQYF
. | . | TRBV28 | CASSLGAGNIQYF
. | . | TRBV18 | CASSPSPTGDQETQYF
. | . | TRBV14 | CASSQVVARGEQFF
. | TRBD1 | TRBV6-2/TRBV6-3 | CASSGDREWEQYF
few | . | TRBV6-5 | CASSSKGGSYNEQFF
once | . | TRBV11-3 | CASSSRVAYNEQFF
. | TRBD2 | TRBV5-1 | CASSLGTSGRTDTQYF
. | TRBD2 | TRBV3-1/TRBV3-2 | CASSQAQLAGGEQFF
. | TRBD1 | TRBV7-2 | CASSSGGQVNQPQHF
. | TRBD1 | TRBV19 | CASSPGTGGRSTDTQYF
. | TRBD1 | TRBV6-2/TRBV6-3 | CASSRDSSDYTF
. | . | TRBV21-1 | CASTLGGLAELDEQFF
. | . | TRBV6-5 | CASSSRGDDYGYTF
. | TRBD1 | TRBV18 | CASSLAGTGDYEQYF
. | . | TRBV24-1 | CATSDLPAGREVDTQYF
once | TRBD1 | TRBV6-1 | CASSTGQGSQPQHF
. | TRBD1 | TRBV27 | CASSSSGGGYGYTF
. | . | TRBV4-2 | CASSQGPNSDTQYF
. | . | TRBV7-8 | CASSPDRTYYGYTF
few | . | TRBV9 | CASSVGGVEGYTF
. | TRBD1 | TRBV6-4 | CASSDRGPGNTIYF
. | . | TRBV18 | CASSPFWDPGAKNIQYF
. | TRBD2 | TRBV19 | CASSEASGGVNEQFF
. | . | TRBV6-6 | CASSYGGLEAFF
. | . | TRBV12-5 | CASSIGGTEAFF
. | TRBD1 | TRBV6-5 | CASRAGQGAYYEQYF
. | . | TRBV19 | CASSHRDSPLHF
. | TRBD2 | TRBV6-2/TRBV6-3 | CASSPAGGTKTQYF
. | TRBD1 | TRBV5-1 | CASSLVQGANPTDTQYF
. | TRBD1 | TRBV27 | CASSYQGAREKLFF
. | . | TRBV9 | CASSPLVGNSPLHF
. | TRBD2 | TRBV7-2 | CASSFTSGAGDTQYF
once | . | TRBV20-1 | CSGHQETQYF
. | . | TRBV13 | CASSLGVVILSGANVLTF